This T cell receptor beta chain was documented in a study of blood T cell repertoires in COVID-19. About the research overall: Specimens from acute and convalescent COVID-19 originated in the United States, Italy and Spain. Sources were T cells, B-cell-depleted T cells, or PBMCs; the material itself was cDNA or gDNA.

As handled by the study authors: Amplifying reference gene primers gave estimates of nucleated cell counts. Clones were read by immunoSEQ multiplex PCR, and TCRdb kept only the in-frame ones, dropping some. V, J and clone size reflect that table, while D and trimming were determined from the DNA. The sample includes 95,000 to 110,000 clones, about three quarters of them seen just once. Material for sequencing was peripheral blood. The receptor comes from a man aged 65 to 85 with acute or convalescent COVID-19.

In DNA form, the CDR3 reads TGTGCCAGCAGCTGGGGACAGTTTAATTCACCCCTCCACTTT. This sequence encodes CASSWGQFNSPLHF. J is TRBJ1-6 and V is TRBV5-6; 7 bases are shared with TRBD1. The CDR3 is 14 residues long. CDR1 SGHDT and CDR2 YYEEEE come from the germline V gene. V was pared by 3 bases and J by 6 bases, with 3 bases of the junction left unmatched.